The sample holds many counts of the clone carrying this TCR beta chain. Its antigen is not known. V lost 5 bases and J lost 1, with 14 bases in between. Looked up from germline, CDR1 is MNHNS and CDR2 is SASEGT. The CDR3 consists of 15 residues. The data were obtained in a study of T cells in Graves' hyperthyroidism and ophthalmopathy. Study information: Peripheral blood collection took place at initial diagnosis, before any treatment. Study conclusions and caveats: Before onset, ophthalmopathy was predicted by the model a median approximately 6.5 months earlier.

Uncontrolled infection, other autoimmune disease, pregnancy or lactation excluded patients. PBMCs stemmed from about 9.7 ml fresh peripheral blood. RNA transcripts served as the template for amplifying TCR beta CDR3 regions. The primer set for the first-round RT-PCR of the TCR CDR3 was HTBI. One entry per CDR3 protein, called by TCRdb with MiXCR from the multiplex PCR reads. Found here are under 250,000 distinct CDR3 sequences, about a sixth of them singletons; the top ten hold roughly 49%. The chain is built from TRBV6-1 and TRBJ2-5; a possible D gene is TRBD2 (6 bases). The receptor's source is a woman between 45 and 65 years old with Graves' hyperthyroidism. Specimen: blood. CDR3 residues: CASSYGLPSQETQYF. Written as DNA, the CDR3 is TGTGCCAGCAGTTACGGACTACCCTCCCAAGAGACCCAGTACTTC.